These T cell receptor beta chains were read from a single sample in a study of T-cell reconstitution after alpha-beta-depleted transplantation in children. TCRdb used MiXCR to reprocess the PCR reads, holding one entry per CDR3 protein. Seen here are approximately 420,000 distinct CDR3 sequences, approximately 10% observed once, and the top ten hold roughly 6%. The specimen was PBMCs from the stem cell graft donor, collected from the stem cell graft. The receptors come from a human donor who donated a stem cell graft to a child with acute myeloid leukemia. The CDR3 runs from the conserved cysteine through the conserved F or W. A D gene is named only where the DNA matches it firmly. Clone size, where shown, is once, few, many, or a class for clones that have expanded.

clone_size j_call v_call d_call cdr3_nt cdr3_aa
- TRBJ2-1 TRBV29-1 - TGCAGCGTTGTACTAGCTAACAATGAGCAGTTCTTC CSVVLANNEQFF
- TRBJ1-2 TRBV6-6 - TGTGCCAGCAGTTACTCAGAGGGGGACGGCTACACCTTC CASSYSEGDGYTF
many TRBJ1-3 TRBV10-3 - TGTGCCATCAGTGATCGTCGGTTCTCTGGAAACACCATATATTTT CAISDRRFSGNTIYF
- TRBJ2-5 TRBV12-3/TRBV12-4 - TGTGCCAGCAGTCCCCGGAGGGATGGGACCCAGTACTTC CASSPRRDGTQYF
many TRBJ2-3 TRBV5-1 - TGCGCCAGCAGCTTAACAGGGACTAGCACAGATACGCAGTATTTT CASSLTGTSTDTQYF
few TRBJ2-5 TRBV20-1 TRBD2 TGCAGTGCGCCCCCTAGCGGGAGGGGCCAAGAGACCCAGTACTTC CSAPPSGRGQETQYF
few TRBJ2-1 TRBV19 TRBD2 TGTGCCAGTAGCCGCGGGGGGGCGGGAGAGCAGTTCTTC CASSRGGAGEQFF
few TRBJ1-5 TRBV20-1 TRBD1 TGCAGTGCTAGAGGGGGACAGGGGCGCAATCAGCCCCAGCATTTT CSARGGQGRNQPQHF
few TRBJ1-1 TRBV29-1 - TGCAGCGTTGAGGAGAACACTGAAGCTTTCTTT CSVEENTEAFF
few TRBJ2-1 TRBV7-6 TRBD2 TGTGCCAGCAGCTCTACACGGGGGGTTTACAATGAGCAGTTCTTC CASSSTRGVYNEQFF
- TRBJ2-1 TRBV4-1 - TGCGCCAGCAGCCTCGAGAGGGGGGGCCCGATCAATGAGCAGTTCTTC CASSLERGGPINEQFF
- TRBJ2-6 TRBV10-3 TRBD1 TGTGCCATCAGTGATTCGGACAGGGGGCCTAGCTCTGGGGCCAACGTCCTGACTTTC CAISDSDRGPSSGANVLTF
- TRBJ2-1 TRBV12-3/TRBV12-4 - TGTGCCAGCAGTTTCGGGTCCGCCGGTGAGCAGTTCTTC CASSFGSAGEQFF
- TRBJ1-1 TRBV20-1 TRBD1 TGCAGTGCTAGAGGGGACAGCGTTAAAGAAGCTTTCTTT CSARGDSVKEAFF
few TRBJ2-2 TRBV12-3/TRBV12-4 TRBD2 TGTGCCAGCAGAATCAGCGGGAGCAACACCGGGGAGCTGTTTTTT CASRISGSNTGELFF
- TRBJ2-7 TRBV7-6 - TGTGCCAGCAGCTTTCTACTCACAGGGTGGCTATACTTC CASSFLLTGWLYF
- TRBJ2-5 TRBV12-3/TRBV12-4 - TGTGCCAGCAGTCGGTCCGGTTCAAACCAAGAGACCCAGTACTTC CASSRSGSNQETQYF
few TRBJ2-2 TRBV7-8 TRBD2 TGTGCCAGCAGCTTAGATTCTAGCGGGAGTCGGTTCGCCGGGGAGCTGTTTTTT CASSLDSSGSRFAGELFF
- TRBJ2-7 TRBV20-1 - TGCAGTGCTAGAGACCCCTCGGACAGCACCTACGAGCAGTACTTC CSARDPSDSTYEQYF
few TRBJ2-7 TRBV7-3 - TGTGCCAGCAGCTTTGTCGGGGGCAGGGAGCAGTACTTC CASSFVGGREQYF
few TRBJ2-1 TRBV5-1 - TGCGCCAGCAGCCAACAGACAGGCTCCTACAATGAGCAGTTCTTC CASSQQTGSYNEQFF
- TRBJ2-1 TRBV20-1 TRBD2 TGCAGTGCTAAAGCCAGCGGGAGCCGCGGGGGCAATGAGCAGTTCTTC CSAKASGSRGGNEQFF
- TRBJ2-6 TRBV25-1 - TGTGCCAGCAGTAATACAGGTCTCGGGGCCAACGTCCTGACTTTC CASSNTGLGANVLTF
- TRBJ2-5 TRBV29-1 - TGCAGCGTTGAAGGGGGGGGCTCTGGACAAGAGACCCAGTACTTC CSVEGGGSGQETQYF
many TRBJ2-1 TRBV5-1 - TGCGCCAGCAGCTTGGCCGGTAGGGGAGAGCAGTTCTTC CASSLAGRGEQFF
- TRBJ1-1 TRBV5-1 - TGCGCCAGCAGCTACAATGGGGACACTGAAGCTTTCTTT CASSYNGDTEAFF
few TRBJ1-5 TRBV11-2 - TGTGCCAGCAGCCCGGGACTCCATAGCAATCAGCCCCAGCATTTT CASSPGLHSNQPQHF
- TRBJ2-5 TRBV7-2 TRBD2 TGTGCCAGCAGCTTGGGACTAGCGGTCTCAAGGGAGACCCAGTACTTC CASSLGLAVSRETQYF
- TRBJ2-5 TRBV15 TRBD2 TGTGCCACCAGCAGAGATCGGACTAGTAGAGGGACCCAGTACTTC CATSRDRTSRGTQYF
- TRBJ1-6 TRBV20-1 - TGCAGTGCTAGAGACCCACAGGAAACCAACTATAATTCACCCCTCCACTTT CSARDPQETNYNSPLHF
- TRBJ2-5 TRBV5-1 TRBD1 TGCGCCAGCAGCTTGGTGGCAGGGGGCGCAGAGACCCAGTACTTC CASSLVAGGAETQYF
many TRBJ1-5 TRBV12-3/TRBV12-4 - TGTGCCAGCAGGCGACAGGCCAACAATCAGCCCCAGCATTTT CASRRQANNQPQHF
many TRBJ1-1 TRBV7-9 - TGTGCCAGCAGCTTTGGGGTGAGGTTGAACACTGAAGCTTTCTTT CASSFGVRLNTEAFF
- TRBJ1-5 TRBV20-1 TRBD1 TGCAGTGCAACCGGGACAGCGTATCAGCCCCAGCATTTT CSATGTAYQPQHF
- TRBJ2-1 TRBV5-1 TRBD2 TGCGCCAGCAGCTCTGGGACTAGCGGGATATGGGACAATGAGCAGTTCTTC CASSSGTSGIWDNEQFF
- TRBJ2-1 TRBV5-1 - TGCGCCAGCAGCGTCTCCAGGGGGGTCGATGAGCAGTTCTTC CASSVSRGVDEQFF
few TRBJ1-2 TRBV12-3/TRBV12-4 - TGTGCCAGCAGTTCGGAAGGAACCAACTATGGCTACACCTTC CASSSEGTNYGYTF
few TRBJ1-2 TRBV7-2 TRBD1 TGTGCCAGCAGCTTAGCGAACCTAATACAGGGGGCCGGTGGCTACACCTTC CASSLANLIQGAGGYTF
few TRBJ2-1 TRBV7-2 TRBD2 TGTGCCAGCCGGAGGGGGCTAGCGGGAGCTGGAGAGCAGTTCTTC CASRRGLAGAGEQFF
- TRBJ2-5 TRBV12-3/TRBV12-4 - TGTGCCAGCAGTTTCATCGTCGGCAGTCACGAGCAAGAGACCCAGTACTTC CASSFIVGSHEQETQYF
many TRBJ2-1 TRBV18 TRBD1 TGTGCCAGCTCCGGGACAGTGGGCAATGAGCAGTTCTTC CASSGTVGNEQFF
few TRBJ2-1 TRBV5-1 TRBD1 TGCGCCAGCAGCTTCACAGGGGACTACAATGAGCAGTTCTTC CASSFTGDYNEQFF
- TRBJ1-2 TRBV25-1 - TGTGCCAGCAGTGAGTCCAGGGGTATAGGCTATGGCTACACCTTC CASSESRGIGYGYTF
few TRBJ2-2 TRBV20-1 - TGCAGTGCTAAGCACCAGGGGTTGGACACCGGGGAGCTGTTTTTT CSAKHQGLDTGELFF
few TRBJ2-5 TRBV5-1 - TGCGCCAGCCGAGACGGACTGATACAAGAGACCCAGTACTTC CASRDGLIQETQYF
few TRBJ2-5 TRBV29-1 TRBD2 TGCAGCGTTCAGCGGGAGACGGAGACCCAGTACTTC CSVQRETETQYF
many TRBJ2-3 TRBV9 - TGTGCCAGCAGCGGAAGCGTGAGCACAGATACGCAGTATTTT CASSGSVSTDTQYF
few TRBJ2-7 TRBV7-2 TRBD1 TGTGCCAGCAGCTCCCGGACAGGGGGGTACTACGAGCAGTACTTC CASSSRTGGYYEQYF
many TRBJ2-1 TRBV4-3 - TGCGCCAGCAGCCACGAGAGGACAGTTCCCTACAATGAGCAGTTCTTC CASSHERTVPYNEQFF
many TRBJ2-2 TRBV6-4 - TGTGCCAGCAGTGACTCGAAGGATAACACCGGGGAGCTGTTTTTT CASSDSKDNTGELFF
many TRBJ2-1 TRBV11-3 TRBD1 TGTGCCAGCAGCAAGACAGGGGGCCTCTACAATGAGCAGTTCTTC CASSKTGGLYNEQFF
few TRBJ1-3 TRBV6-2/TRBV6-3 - TGTGCCAGCAGTTACTCGTCCGGACAGACATGGAACACCATATATTTT CASSYSSGQTWNTIYF
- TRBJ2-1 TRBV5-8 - TGTGCCAGCAGCTTTTCAGCGGTTAGCTCCTACAATGAGCAGTTCTTC CASSFSAVSSYNEQFF
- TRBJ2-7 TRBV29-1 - TGCAGCGTTGCCTACGAGCAGTACTTC CSVAYEQYF
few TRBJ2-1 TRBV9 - TGTGCCAGCAGCGGCCGGGACTCCTCCTACAATGAGCAGTTCTTC CASSGRDSSYNEQFF
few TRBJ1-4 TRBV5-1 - TGCGCCAGCAGCTTGGTTTTAGCTGCAACTAATGAAAAACTGTTTTTT CASSLVLAATNEKLFF
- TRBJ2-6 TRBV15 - TGTGCCACCAGCACAGTAGGGGCTGGGGCCAACGTCCTGACTTTC CATSTVGAGANVLTF